The 30 T cell receptor beta chains given below trace back to one sample, sequenced in a study of blood T cell repertoires in COVID-19. The assay was immunoSEQ multiplex PCR, and TCRdb's table has in-frame clones only and misses some. The sample has roughly 49,000 clones, roughly 87% seen once. The sequenced sample consisted of peripheral blood. The receptors shown here come from a man between 60 and 70 years old with active COVID-19.

The chain links TRBV19 to TRBJ2-3, with a weak D call TRBD1 (5 bases). The CDR3 has 14 residues. Germline-derived CDR1 and CDR2 are LNHDA and SQIVND (reference sequence). Trimming removed 5 bases from V and 6 bases from J, with 15 bases in between. CDR3 loop: CASSPWGLLDTQYF. The DNA of the CDR3 is TGTGCCAGTAGTCCGTGGGGCCTACTGGATACGCAGTATTTT. The full variable domain, in which reference TRBV19 and TRBJ2-3 provide the parts outside the CDR3, is DGGITQSPKYLFRKEGQNVTLSCEQNLNHDAMYWYRQDPGQGLRLIYYSQIVNDFQKGDIAEGYSVSREKKESFPLTVTSAQKNPTAFYLCASSPWGLLDTQYFGPGTRLTVL.

This chain joins TRBV7-2 and TRBJ1-2, with D tentatively TRBD1 (5 bases). V lost 5 bases, J lost 4 bases, and 17 bases lay in between. CDR1 is SGHTA and CDR2 is FQGNSA in the germline V gene. The CDR3 runs 15 residues. CDR3 in amino acids: CASSTQANKGYGYTF. CDR3 nucleotides: TGTGCCAGCAGCACACAGGCGAATAAGGGCTATGGCTACACCTTC.

The table lists this clone with a few counts. The V gene is TRBV5-8, the J gene TRBJ2-6; 7 nucleotides line up with TRBD2. Germline values: CDR1 SGHTS, CDR2 YDEGEE. Trimming removed 6 bases from V and 2 bases from J; junction bases left unmatched: 5. The CDR3 contains 15 residues. The DNA of the CDR3 is TGTGCCAGCACCCTGGGGGGGGCTGGGGCCAACGTCCTGACTTTC. This translates into CASTLGGAGANVLTF.

This clone was seen a single time. The V gene is TRBV4-2, the J gene TRBJ1-3; TRBD1 aligns across 8 bases. CDR3 length: 16 amino acids. Losses at the gene ends were 2 bases for V and 3 bases for J; bases not matched to a gene: 6. Germline V gene lookup returns CDR1 LGHNA and CDR2 YNFKEQ. The CDR3 is CASSQQATGVGNTIYF. CDR3 bases: TGTGCCAGCAGCCAACAGGCGACAGGGGTTGGAAACACCATATATTTT.

The V call is TRBV2, the J call TRBJ2-3; no reliable D call. Germline-derived CDR1 and CDR2 are SNHLY and FYNNEI. CDR3 length: 13 amino acids. The ends were cut back, 3 bases at V and 2 bases at J, with 6 bases in the middle. The DNA of the CDR3 is TGTGCCAGCAGTGATGGGCTCACAGATACGCAGTATTTT. Translation: CASSDGLTDTQYF.

V is TRBV27 and J is TRBJ1-1; tentatively, D is TRBD1 (5 bases). The V end was cut by 2 bases, the J end by 4 bases, with 11 bases between. Per the germline V gene, CDR1 is MNHEY and CDR2 is SMNVEV (reference sequence). The CDR3 contains 14 residues. For the CDR3, the DNA is TGTGCCAGCAGTTTAAGGGGCTCGGGCACTGAAGCTTTCTTT. Its translation: CASSLRGSGTEAFF.

This sequence joins TRBV18 and TRBJ1-2; D uncertain. V lost 4 bases to trimming and J lost 8 bases, with 17 bases between them. The CDR3 runs 14 residues. Germline V gene lookup returns CDR1 KGHSH and CDR2 LQKENI. This chain's CDR3 is CASSREIIAGGYTF. DNA of the CDR3: TGTGCCAGCTCACGCGAGATAATCGCGGGGGGCTACACCTTC.

The gene calls are TRBV3-1 (or the pseudogene TRBV3-2) and TRBJ1-5; D is ambiguous. V was shortened by 3 bases and J by 7 bases, with 13 bases between the two germline ends. The germline V gene encodes CDR1 LGHDT and CDR2 YNNKEL (reference sequence). This CDR3 has 14 residues. CDR3 in DNA: TGTGCCAGCAGCCATCTTGACTCATCGCAGCCCCAGCATTTT. Encoded protein: CASSHLDSSQPQHF.

The DNA of the CDR3 is TGTGCCAGCAGCTTCAGTGATTCACCCCTCCACTTT. It specifies CASSFSDSPLHF. The V and J genes are TRBV4-2 and TRBJ1-6; D gene unclear. V was shortened by 5 bases and J by 8 bases, with 7 bases between the two germline ends. This CDR3 is built from 12 residues. CDR1 and CDR2 (germline): LGHNA, YNFKEQ.

The chain has TRBV2 and TRBJ1-5; D ambiguous. This CDR3 comprises 14 residues. The ends were cut back, 3 bases at V and 0 bases at J, with 6 bases in the middle. Germline V gives CDR1 SNHLY, CDR2 FYNNEI. CDR3 amino acids: CASSELYSNQPQHF. CDR3 sequence (DNA): TGTGCCAGCAGTGAGCTATATAGCAATCAGCCCCAGCATTTT.

The genes are TRBV3-1 (or the pseudogene TRBV3-2) and TRBJ1-4; D is uncertain. V lost 4 bases and J 7 bases, leaving 7 bases between the germline ends. CDR1 and CDR2 from the germline V gene are LGHDT and YNNKEL (reference sequence). The CDR3 is made up of 12 amino acids. Here the CDR3 reads CASSPGGEKLFF. The CDR3 nucleotides are TGTGCCAGCAGCCCCGGCGGTGAAAAACTGTTTTTT.

The chain combines TRBV20-1 with TRBJ2-5, with D possibly TRBD1 on 6 matching bases. Trimming removed 3 bases at V and 1 base at J, with 12 bases between. Germline-derived CDR1 and CDR2 are DFQATT and SNEGSKA (reference sequence). The CDR3 runs to 14 residues. DNA for the CDR3: TGCAGTGCTAGTGATGGGGGCCCCCAAGAGACCCAGTACTTC. It encodes CSASDGGPQETQYF.

The chain carries TRBV4-1 and TRBJ2-3, with D uncertain. Germline V gives CDR1 MGHRA, CDR2 YSYEKL. V gave up 3 bases and J gave up 6 bases, with 7 bases separating them. This CDR3 spans 12 amino acids. The CDR3 sequence is CASSHDSDTQYF. CDR3 coding DNA: TGCGCCAGCAGCCATGACTCGGATACGCAGTATTTT.

CDR3 sequence reads: CASSLWGTGRTDTQYF. The CDR3 DNA is TGTGCCAGCAGTTTATGGGGGACTGGCCGCACAGATACGCAGTATTTT. The chain has TRBV28 and TRBJ2-3; the D gene is possibly TRBD2 (6 bases). CDR3 length equals 16 residues. In germline, CDR1 is MDHEN, CDR2 SYDVKM. The germline V and J ends were trimmed by 0 bases and 1 base, with 11 bases remaining between them.

The V gene is TRBV21-1, the J gene TRBJ1-1; the table's D call, TRBD1, has no DNA check behind it. TRBV21-1 has pseudogene status. The CDR3 is 16 amino acids. CDR3 amino acids: CASPSLDRLKCTEAFF. DNA for the CDR3: TGTGCCAGCCCCTCCCTCGACAGGTTGAAGTGTACTGAAGCTTTCTTT.

The J gene is TRBJ1-5, the V gene TRBV19; the match to TRBD1 covers 7 bases. The J segment lost 5 bases and the V segment lost 6 bases, leaving 4 bases of the junction unmatched. This CDR3 has 13 amino acids. CDR1 is LNHDA, CDR2 SQIVND, per germline (reference sequence). The CDR3: CASSPDRDQPQHF. For the CDR3, the DNA is TGTGCCAGTAGCCCCGACAGGGATCAGCCCCAGCATTTT.

The chain has TRBV3-1 (or the pseudogene TRBV3-2) and TRBJ1-1; possibly TRBD1 for D (5 bases). Germline CDR1 and CDR2: LGHDT and YNNKEL (reference sequence). V lost 0 bases, J lost 7 bases, and 12 bases lay in between. The CDR3 runs to 14 residues. The CDR3 here is CASSQEARGGEAFF. In DNA form, the CDR3 reads TGTGCCAGCAGCCAAGAAGCCCGGGGGGGTGAAGCTTTCTTT.

The J gene is TRBJ2-2, the V gene TRBV7-3; weak D call: TRBD2 (6 bases). This CDR3 has 14 residues. Trimming took off 4 bases at V and 4 bases at J, with 10 bases between the two ends. The germline V gene encodes CDR1 SGHTA and CDR2 FQGTGA. The CDR3 spells CASSSSATTGELFF. CDR3 coding DNA: TGTGCCAGCAGCTCTAGCGCCACCACCGGGGAGCTGTTTTTT.

The chain combines TRBV6-1 with TRBJ1-1, with D possibly being TRBD1 (6 bases). The CDR3 covers 15 residues. The V gene lost 1 base and the J gene lost 3 bases, with 12 bases spanning the gap. Germline V gives CDR1 MNHNS, CDR2 SASEGT. This chain's CDR3 is CASSEDKGGYTEAFF. The CDR3 coding sequence is TGTGCCAGCAGTGAAGATAAGGGGGGGTACACTGAAGCTTTCTTT.

The V call is TRBV12-3 or TRBV12-4, the J call TRBJ1-2; D gene uncertain. Trimming shortened V by 1 base and J by 4 bases, and 7 bases separated the two germline ends. The CDR3 consists of 13 residues. CDR3 residues: CASSLGQFYGYTF. For the CDR3, the DNA is TGTGCCAGCAGTTTAGGGCAATTCTATGGCTACACCTTC.

This clone was seen once. V gene TRBV5-8 combines with J gene TRBJ2-6; maybe TRBD1 (5 bases). V dropped 5 bases and J dropped 1 base, with 16 bases sitting between them. Germline V gene sequence: CDR1 SGHTS, CDR2 YDEGEE. This CDR3 spans 17 amino acids. CDR3 nucleotides: TGTGCCAGCAGTGAGGCCCTGACAGCTTCTGGGGCCAACGTCCTGACTTTC. It is translated as CASSEALTASGANVLTF.

The chain links TRBV6-2 or TRBV6-3 to TRBJ2-3; tentative D call: TRBD2 (5 bases). This CDR3 spans 15 amino acids. Trimming pared 4 bases from V and 0 bases from J, leaving 11 bases between. Germline V gene data show CDR1 as MNHEY and CDR2 as SVGEGT. In DNA, the CDR3 is TGTGCCAGCAGTTGGCTTCCGGGAAGCACAGATACGCAGTATTTT. Translation gives CASSWLPGSTDTQYF.

The chain carries TRBV6-2 or TRBV6-3 and TRBJ2-5; D possibly corresponds to TRBD2 (6 bases). Germline V gives CDR1 MNHEY, CDR2 SVGEGT. This CDR3 spans 14 amino acids. V was pared by 4 bases and J by 5 bases, with 14 bases between. CDR3 sequence: CASSLGRRGETQYF. For the CDR3, the DNA is TGTGCCAGCAGTTTAGGCCGGCGGGGTGAGACCCAGTACTTC.

This rearrangement joins TRBV5-1 to TRBJ2-1, with D possibly being TRBD1 (6 bases). This CDR3 spans 12 amino acids. Germline loops: CDR1 SGHRS, CDR2 YFSETQ. Between the trimmed V and J ends, which lost 4 bases and 8 bases, there was a span of 10 bases. CDR3 in DNA: TGCGCCAGCAGCCGGGACAAGGATGAGCAGTTCTTC. Protein sequence: CASSRDKDEQFF.

The CDR3 DNA reads TGTGCCAGCAGTGTGACAGCATTGAACACTGAAGCTTTCTTT. It is translated as CASSVTALNTEAFF. The chain recombines TRBV6-2 or TRBV6-3 with TRBJ1-1; D possibly corresponds to TRBD1 (5 bases). CDR1 MNHEY and CDR2 SVGEGT come from the germline V gene. This CDR3 region has 14 residues. V was shortened by 5 bases and J by 0 bases, with 10 bases between the two germline ends.

CDR3: CASSPTSSRAETQYF. CDR3 bases: TGTGCCAGCAGCCCGACTAGCTCACGCGCAGAGACCCAGTACTTC. V usage is TRBV7-2 and J usage is TRBJ2-5, with TRBD2 identical over 7 bases. This CDR3 has 15 residues. CDR1 and CDR2 (germline): SGHTA, FQGNSA. With V trimmed by 5 bases and J by 4 bases, 10 bases remained unmatched.

The table lists this clone with a count of one. The rearrangement joins TRBV11-2 to TRBJ2-7, with D unresolved. The ends were cut back, 1 base at V and 0 bases at J, with 10 bases in the middle. The CDR3 runs 15 residues. Germline CDR1 SGHAT, CDR2 FQNNGV. In DNA form, the CDR3 reads TGTGCCAGCAGCTTAGGAAGCCGAAGCTCCTACGAGCAGTACTTC. As protein: CASSLGSRSSYEQYF.

The chain carries TRBV3-1 (or the pseudogene TRBV3-2) and TRBJ1-2; no definite D call. The germline V gene encodes CDR1 LGHDT and CDR2 YNNKEL (reference sequence). CDR3 size: 14 residues. Trimming pared 0 bases from V and 8 bases from J, leaving 13 bases between. CDR3 coding DNA: TGTGCCAGCAGCCAAGATGCGAGGTCTTACGGCTACACCTTC. Protein product: CASSQDARSYGYTF.

Regarding this clone: In the same sample, other DNA sequences code for this CDR3. The CDR3 coding sequence is TGCAGTGCTAGATTATACGAGCAGTACTTC. Translating it yields CSARLYEQYF. V and J are TRBV20-1 and TRBJ2-7; D gene uncertain. The CDR3 covers 10 residues. V lost 2 bases, J lost 4 bases, and 3 bases lay in between. The V gene's germline CDR1 is DFQATT and CDR2 SNEGSKA (reference sequence).

The chain combines TRBV6-5 with TRBJ1-5, with unresolved D. The germline V gene has CDR1 MNHEY and CDR2 SVGAGI. V lost 3 bases to trimming and J lost 0 bases, with 3 bases between them. This CDR3 is 13 amino acids long. The CDR3 here is CASSYNSNQPQHF. The CDR3 nucleotides are TGTGCCAGCAGTTATAATAGCAATCAGCCCCAGCATTTT.